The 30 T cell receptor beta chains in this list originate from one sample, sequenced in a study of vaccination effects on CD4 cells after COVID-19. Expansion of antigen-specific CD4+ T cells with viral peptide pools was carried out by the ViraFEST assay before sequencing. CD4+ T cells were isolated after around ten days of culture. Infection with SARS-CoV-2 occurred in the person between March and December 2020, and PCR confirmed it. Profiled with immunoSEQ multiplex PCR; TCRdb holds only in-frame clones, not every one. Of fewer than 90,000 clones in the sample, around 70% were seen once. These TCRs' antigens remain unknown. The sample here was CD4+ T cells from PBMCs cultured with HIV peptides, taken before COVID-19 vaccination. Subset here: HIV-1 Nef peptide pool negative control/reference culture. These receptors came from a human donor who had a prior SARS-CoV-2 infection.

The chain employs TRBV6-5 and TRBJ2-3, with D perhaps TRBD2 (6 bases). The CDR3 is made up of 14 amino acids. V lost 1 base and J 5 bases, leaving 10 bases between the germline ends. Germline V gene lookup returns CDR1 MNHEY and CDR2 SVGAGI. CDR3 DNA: TGTGCCAGCAGTTACTACGGGGGAAGAGATACGCAGTATTTT. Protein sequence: CASSYYGGRDTQYF.

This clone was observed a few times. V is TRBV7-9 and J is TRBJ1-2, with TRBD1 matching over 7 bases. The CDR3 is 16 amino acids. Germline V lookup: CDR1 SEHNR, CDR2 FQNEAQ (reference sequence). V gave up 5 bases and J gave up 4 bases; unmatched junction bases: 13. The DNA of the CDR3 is TGTGCCAGCAGCGTCCAACAGGGGTTATGGGTCTATGGCTACACCTTC. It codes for CASSVQQGLWVYGYTF. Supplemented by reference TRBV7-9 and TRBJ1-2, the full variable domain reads DTGVSQNPRHKITKRGQNVTFRCDPISEHNRLYWYRQTLGQGPEFLTYFQNEAQLEKSRLLSDRFSAERPKGSFSTLEIQRTEQGDSAMYLCASSVQQGLWVYGYTFGSGTRLTVV.

CDR3 nucleotides: TGTGCCAGCAGTGAAGGACAGGGCCTCTCTGGAAACACCATATATTTT. Amino acids: CASSEGQGLSGNTIYF. The chain has TRBV2 and TRBJ1-3; 7 bases line up with TRBD1. The ends lost 1 base at V and 0 bases at J; junction bases unmatched: 3. Germline CDR1 is SNHLY and CDR2 is FYNNEI. CDR3 length equals 16 residues.

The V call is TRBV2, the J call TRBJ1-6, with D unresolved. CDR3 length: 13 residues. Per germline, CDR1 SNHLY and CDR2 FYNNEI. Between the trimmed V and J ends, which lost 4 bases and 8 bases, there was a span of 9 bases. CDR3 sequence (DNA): TGTGCCAGCAGTGGACGGTCAGATTCACCCCTCCACTTT. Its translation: CASSGRSDSPLHF.

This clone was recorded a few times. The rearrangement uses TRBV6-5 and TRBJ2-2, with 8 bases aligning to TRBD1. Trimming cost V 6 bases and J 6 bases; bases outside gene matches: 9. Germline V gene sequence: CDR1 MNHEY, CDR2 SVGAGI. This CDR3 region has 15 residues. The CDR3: CASSRNRGVAGELFF. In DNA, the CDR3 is TGTGCCAGCAGCAGAAACAGGGGGGTTGCCGGGGAGCTGTTTTTT.

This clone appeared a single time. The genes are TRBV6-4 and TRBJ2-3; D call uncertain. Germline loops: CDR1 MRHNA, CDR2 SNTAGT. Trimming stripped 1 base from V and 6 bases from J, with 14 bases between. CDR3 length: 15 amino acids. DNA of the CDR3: TGTGCCAGCAGTGACTACGGCGACGTCGGGGATACGCAGTATTTT. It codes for CASSDYGDVGDTQYF.

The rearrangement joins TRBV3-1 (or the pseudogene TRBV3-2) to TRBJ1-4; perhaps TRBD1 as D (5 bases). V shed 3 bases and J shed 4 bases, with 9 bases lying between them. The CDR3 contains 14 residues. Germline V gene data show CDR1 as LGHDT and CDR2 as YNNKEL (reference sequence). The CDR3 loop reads CASSHQGDNEKLFF. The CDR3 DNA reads TGTGCCAGCAGCCATCAGGGCGATAATGAAAAACTGTTTTTT.

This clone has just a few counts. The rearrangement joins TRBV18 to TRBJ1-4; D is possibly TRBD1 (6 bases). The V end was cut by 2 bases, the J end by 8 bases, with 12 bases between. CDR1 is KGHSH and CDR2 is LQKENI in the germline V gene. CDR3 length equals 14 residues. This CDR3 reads CASSPGGAEEKLFF. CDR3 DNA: TGTGCCAGCTCACCAGGGGGGGCCGAGGAAAAACTGTTTTTT.

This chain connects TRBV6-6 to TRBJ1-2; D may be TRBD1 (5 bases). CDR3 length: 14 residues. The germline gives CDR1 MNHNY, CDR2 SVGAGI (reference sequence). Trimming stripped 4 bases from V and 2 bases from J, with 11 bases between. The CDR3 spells CASSSLWGNYGYTF. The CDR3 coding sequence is TGTGCCAGCAGTTCGTTGTGGGGGAACTATGGCTACACCTTC.

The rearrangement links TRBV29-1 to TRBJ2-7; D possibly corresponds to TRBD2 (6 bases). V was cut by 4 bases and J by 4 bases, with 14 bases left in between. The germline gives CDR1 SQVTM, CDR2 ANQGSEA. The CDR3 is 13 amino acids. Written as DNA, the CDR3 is TGCAGCGTTGCCAATCGAGCGGGTTACGAGCAGTACTTC. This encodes CSVANRAGYEQYF.

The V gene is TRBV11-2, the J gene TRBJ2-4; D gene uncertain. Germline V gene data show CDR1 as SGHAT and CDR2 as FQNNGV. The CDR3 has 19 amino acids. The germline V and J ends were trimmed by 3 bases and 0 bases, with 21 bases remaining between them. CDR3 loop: CASSLWPRMLRTAKNIQYF. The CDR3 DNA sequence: TGTGCCAGCAGCTTGTGGCCTAGAATGTTGAGAACAGCCAAAAACATTCAGTACTTC.

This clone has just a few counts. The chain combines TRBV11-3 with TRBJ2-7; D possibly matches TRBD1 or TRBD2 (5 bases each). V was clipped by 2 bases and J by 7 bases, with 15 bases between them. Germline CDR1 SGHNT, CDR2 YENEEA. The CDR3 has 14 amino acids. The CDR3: CASSLMAGTGEQYF. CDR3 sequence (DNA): TGTGCCAGCAGCTTAATGGCAGGGACGGGAGAGCAGTACTTC.

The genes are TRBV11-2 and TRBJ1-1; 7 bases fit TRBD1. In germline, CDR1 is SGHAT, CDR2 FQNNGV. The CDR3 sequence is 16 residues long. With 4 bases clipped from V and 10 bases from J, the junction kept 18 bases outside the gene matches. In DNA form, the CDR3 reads TGTGCCAGCAGCTCCCGTTGGGGGCAGGGGGGGGTCGGAGCTTTCTTT. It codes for CASSSRWGQGGVGAFF.

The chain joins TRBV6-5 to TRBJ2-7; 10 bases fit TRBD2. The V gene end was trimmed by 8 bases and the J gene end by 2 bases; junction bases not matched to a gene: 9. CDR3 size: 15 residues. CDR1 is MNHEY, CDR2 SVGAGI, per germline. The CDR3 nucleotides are TGTGCCAGCGCGGGGGTCAGCGGGAGGGCCTACGAGCAGTACTTC. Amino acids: CASAGVSGRAYEQYF.

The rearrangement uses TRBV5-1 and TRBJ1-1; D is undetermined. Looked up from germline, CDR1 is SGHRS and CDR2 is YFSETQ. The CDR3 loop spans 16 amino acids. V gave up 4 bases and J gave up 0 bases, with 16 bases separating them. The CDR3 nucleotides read TGCGCCAGCAGCCCGGCCCTAGCCGGGCTGAACACTGAAGCTTTCTTT. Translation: CASSPALAGLNTEAFF.

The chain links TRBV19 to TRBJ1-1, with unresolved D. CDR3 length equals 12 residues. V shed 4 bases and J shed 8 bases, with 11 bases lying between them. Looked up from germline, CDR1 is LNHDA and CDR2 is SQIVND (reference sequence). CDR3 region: CASSKGLREAFF. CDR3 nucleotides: TGTGCCAGTAGTAAAGGGTTGAGAGAAGCTTTCTTT.

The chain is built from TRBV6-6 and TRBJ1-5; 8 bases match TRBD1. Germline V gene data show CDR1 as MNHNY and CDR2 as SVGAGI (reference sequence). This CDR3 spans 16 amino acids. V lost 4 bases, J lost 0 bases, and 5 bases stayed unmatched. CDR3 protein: CASSSRTGHSNQPQHF. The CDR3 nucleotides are TGTGCCAGCAGTTCCAGGACAGGGCATAGCAATCAGCCCCAGCATTTT.

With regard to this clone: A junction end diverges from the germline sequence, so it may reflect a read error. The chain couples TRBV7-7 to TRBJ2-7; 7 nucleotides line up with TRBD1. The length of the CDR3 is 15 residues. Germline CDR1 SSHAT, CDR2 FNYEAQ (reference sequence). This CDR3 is CASSPTQGPVGEQYF. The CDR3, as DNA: TGTGCTAGCAGTCCCACACAGGGGCCTGTGGGGGAGCAGTACTTC.

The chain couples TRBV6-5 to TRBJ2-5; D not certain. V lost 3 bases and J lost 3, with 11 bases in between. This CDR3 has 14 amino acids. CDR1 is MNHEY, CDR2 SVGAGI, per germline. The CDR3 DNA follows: TGTGCCAGCAGTTATTCAGGATCGGAAGAGACCCAGTACTTC. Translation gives CASSYSGSEETQYF.

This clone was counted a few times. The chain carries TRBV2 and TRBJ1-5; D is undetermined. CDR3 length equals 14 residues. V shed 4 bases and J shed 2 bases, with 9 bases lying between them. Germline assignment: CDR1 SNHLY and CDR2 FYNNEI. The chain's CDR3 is CASSGGSGNQPQHF. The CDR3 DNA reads TGTGCCAGCAGTGGAGGGTCCGGCAATCAGCCCCAGCATTTT.

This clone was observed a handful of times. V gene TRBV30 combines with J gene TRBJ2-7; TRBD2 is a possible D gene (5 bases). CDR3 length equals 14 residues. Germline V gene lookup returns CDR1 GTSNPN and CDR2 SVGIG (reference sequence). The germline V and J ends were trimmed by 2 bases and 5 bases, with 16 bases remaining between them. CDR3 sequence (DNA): TGTGCCTGGAGTTTAGGCCTAGCAGCCAACGAGCAGTACTTC. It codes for CAWSLGLAANEQYF.

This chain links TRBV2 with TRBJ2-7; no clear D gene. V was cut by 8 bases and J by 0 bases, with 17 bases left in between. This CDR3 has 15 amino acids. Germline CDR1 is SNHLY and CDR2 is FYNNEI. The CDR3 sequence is CASGKEWGSSYEQYF. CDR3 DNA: TGTGCCAGCGGCAAGGAGTGGGGAAGCTCCTACGAGCAGTACTTC.

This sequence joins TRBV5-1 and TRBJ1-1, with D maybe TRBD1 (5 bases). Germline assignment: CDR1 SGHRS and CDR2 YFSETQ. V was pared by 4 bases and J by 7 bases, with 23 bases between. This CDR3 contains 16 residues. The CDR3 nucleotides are TGCGCCAGCAGCCCTACAGCGTACCGGGACGAGCTTGAAGCTTTCTTT. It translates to CASSPTAYRDELEAFF.

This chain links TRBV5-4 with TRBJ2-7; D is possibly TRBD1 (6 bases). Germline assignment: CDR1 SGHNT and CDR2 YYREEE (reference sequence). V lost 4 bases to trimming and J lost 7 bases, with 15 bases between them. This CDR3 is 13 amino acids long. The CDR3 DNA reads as TGTGCCAGCAGCCCGGGCAGGGGATGGGAGCAGTACTTC. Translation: CASSPGRGWEQYF.

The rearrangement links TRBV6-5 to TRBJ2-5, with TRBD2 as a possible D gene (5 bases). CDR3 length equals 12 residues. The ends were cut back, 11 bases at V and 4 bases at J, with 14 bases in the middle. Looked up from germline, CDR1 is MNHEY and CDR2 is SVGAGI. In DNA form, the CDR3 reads TGTGCCGGTGGAGGTTTGTCAGAGACCCAGTACTTC. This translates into CAGGGLSETQYF.

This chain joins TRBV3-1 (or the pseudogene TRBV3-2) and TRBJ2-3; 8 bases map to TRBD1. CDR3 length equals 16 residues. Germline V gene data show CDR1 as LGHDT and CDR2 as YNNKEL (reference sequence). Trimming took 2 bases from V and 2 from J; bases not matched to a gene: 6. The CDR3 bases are TGTGCCAGCAGCCAAAGTGACAGGGGAGACACAGATACGCAGTATTTT. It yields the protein CASSQSDRGDTDTQYF.

The CDR3 DNA reads as TGTGCCAGCAGCTTGGGCCTAGCTTCCCGCACAGATACGCAGTATTTT. Protein product: CASSLGLASRTDTQYF. The chain is built from TRBV5-6 and TRBJ2-3, with D perhaps matching TRBD2 (5 bases). The CDR3 consists of 16 residues. The germline V and J ends were trimmed by 0 bases and 1 base, with 12 bases remaining between them. CDR1 is SGHDT and CDR2 is YYEEEE in the germline V gene.

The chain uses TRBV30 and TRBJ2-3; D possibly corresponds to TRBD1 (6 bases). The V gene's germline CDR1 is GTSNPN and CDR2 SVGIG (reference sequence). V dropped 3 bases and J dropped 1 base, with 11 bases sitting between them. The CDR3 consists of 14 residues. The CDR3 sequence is CAWRKAGGTDTQYF. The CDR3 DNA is TGTGCCTGGAGAAAGGCAGGGGGCACAGATACGCAGTATTTT. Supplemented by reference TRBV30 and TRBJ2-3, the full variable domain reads SQTIHQWPATLVQPVGSPLSLECTVEGTSNPNLYWYRQAAGRGLQLLFYSVGIGQISSEVPQNLSASRPQDRQFILSSKKLLLSDSGFYLCAWRKAGGTDTQYFGPGTRLTVL.

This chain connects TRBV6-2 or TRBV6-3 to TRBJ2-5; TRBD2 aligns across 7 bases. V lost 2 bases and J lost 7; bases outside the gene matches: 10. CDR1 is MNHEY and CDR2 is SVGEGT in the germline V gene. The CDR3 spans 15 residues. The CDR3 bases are TGTGCCAGCAGTTACCCCGGTCCCCCGGGGGGGACCCAGTACTTC. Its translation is CASSYPGPPGGTQYF.

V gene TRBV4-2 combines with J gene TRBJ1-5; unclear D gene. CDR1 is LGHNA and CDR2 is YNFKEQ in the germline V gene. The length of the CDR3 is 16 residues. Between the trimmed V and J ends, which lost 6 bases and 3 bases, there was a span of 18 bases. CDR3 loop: CASSPRGTAYNQPQHF. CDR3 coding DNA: TGTGCCAGCAGTCCTCGGGGAACAGCCTACAATCAGCCCCAGCATTTT.